This T cell receptor (beta chain) derives from a study of T cell responses to AZD1222 COVID-19 vaccine. Study-level points and caveats: Repertoires in all cases were sampled only once the peak T cell response had passed. Once two AZD1222 doses were given, Spike-specific TCR breadth and depth went up.

Remarks on this clone: Its cognate antigen is unknown.

This CDR3 is 13 amino acids long. Germline-derived CDR1 and CDR2 are MGHRA and YSYEKL. V shed 1 base and J shed 6 bases, with 10 bases lying between them. TCRdb keeps only in-frame clones here, not all; method: immunoSEQ multiplex PCR. The data hold roughly 150,000 clones, with 85% to 90% observed a single time. Specimen: peripheral blood, collected on day 0 of AZD1222 vaccination. This sequence originates from an adult in good health. The chain is built from TRBV4-1 and TRBJ2-7; a possible D gene is TRBD2 (6 bases). CDR3 sequence (DNA): TGCGCCAGCAGCCAAGGTGGGGGGATCGAGCAGTACTTC. Amino acid sequence: CASSQGGGIEQYF.